This note documents a single T cell receptor beta chain sequence. CDR1 and CDR2 from the germline V gene are MNHNS and SASEGT. Between the trimmed V and J ends, which lost 4 bases and 0 bases, there was a span of 10 bases. The CDR3 is 16 residues long. In the original processing: Estimates of nucleated cell counts were drawn from the amplification of reference gene primers. The method was immunoSEQ multiplex PCR; TCRdb's version includes in-frame clones alone and lacks a portion of them. V and J calls and clone size are as listed in that table; D and trimming were resolved from the DNA. The profile covers about 150,000 clones, with about 86% appearing a single time and roughly 3.5% taken by the ten largest. These data come from a study of blood T cell repertoires in COVID-19. In the study overall: The United States, Italy and Spain were the sources of the acute and convalescent COVID-19 samples. The analysed material was cDNA or gDNA that came from T cells, B-cell-depleted T cells, or PBMCs.

The clonotype comes from a man aged 70 or older with acute or convalescent COVID-19. What was sequenced was peripheral blood. The J gene is TRBJ2-6, the V gene TRBV6-1, with D possibly matching TRBD1 (5 bases). The CDR3 DNA sequence: TGTGCCAGCAGTGGACAGTTCAGCTCTGGGGCCAACGTCCTGACTTTC. Translated, it gives CASSGQFSSGANVLTF.